Below are 15 T cell receptor beta chains sequenced from a single sample in a study of breast tumors, draining lymph nodes, adjacent tissues. One entry per CDR3 protein results from TCRdb running MiXCR on the multiplex PCR reads. The sample consists of roughly 110,000 distinct CDR3 sequences, roughly 29% of them appearing once. Breast cancer patients provided tissue from their axillary draining lymph nodes. The sequencing sample was made of axillary lymph node tissue. The receptors originated from a female donor with breast cancer. Some clones in this sample may be carry-over from other donors' samples.

This clonotype was observed a few times. CDR3 DNA: TGTGCCAGCAGTCACGCTAGCGGGGGCACCGGGGAGCTGTTTTTT. Translating gives CASSHASGGTGELFF. V is TRBV6-6 and J is TRBJ2-2; 10 nucleotides agree with TRBD2. V trimming: 5 bases; J trimming: 4 bases; junction bases outside the gene matches: 4. The CDR3 contains 15 residues. CDR1 is MNHNY and CDR2 is SVGAGI in the germline V gene (reference sequence).

CDR3 nucleotides: TGTGCCAGCAGTCGGACTAGCGGGAGTCTGGGGGGCACAGATACGCAGTATTTT. It codes for CASSRTSGSLGGTDTQYF. This rearrangement joins TRBV27 to TRBJ2-3; the match to TRBD2 covers 13 bases. The CDR3 is made up of 18 amino acids. V dropped 5 bases and J dropped 1; count of bases not matched to a gene: 9. CDR1 is MNHEY, CDR2 SMNVEV, per germline (reference sequence).

This clonotype was observed many times. The chain uses TRBV3-1 and TRBJ1-2; no definite D call. Trimming stripped 0 bases from V and 2 bases from J, with 16 bases between. CDR1 is LGHDT and CDR2 is YNNKEL in the germline V gene (reference sequence). The CDR3 spans 17 residues. The CDR3 here is CASSQDRRHLANYGYTF. The CDR3 DNA reads TGTGCCAGCAGCCAAGATAGGCGGCACCTAGCCAACTATGGCTACACCTTC.

This clonotype came up many times. V usage is TRBV6-5 and J usage is TRBJ1-2; 8 bases are shared with TRBD1. Germline lookup yields CDR1 MNHEY and CDR2 SVGAGI. CDR3 length equals 15 residues. V trimming: 5 bases; J trimming: 7 bases; junction bases outside the gene matches: 12. The CDR3 DNA follows: TGTGCCAGCAGTCACCGCAGGGGGCTGAGTGCTGGCTACACCTTC. Residues: CASSHRRGLSAGYTF.

This clonotype was seen ten or more times. The J gene is TRBJ2-3, the V gene TRBV20-1, with a possible D match to TRBD1 (5 bases). Deletions cut 5 bases from V and 2 bases from J, with 11 bases between. Germline V lookup: CDR1 DFQATT, CDR2 SNEGSKA (reference sequence). The CDR3 has 13 residues. The CDR3 coding sequence is TGCAGTGCTCTTGGGGCTAACACAGATACGCAGTATTTT. It translates to CSALGANTDTQYF.

This chain joins TRBV6-4 and TRBJ2-1, with 15 bases fitting TRBD2. The CDR3 is 16 amino acids. Germline lookup yields CDR1 MRHNA and CDR2 SNTAGT. With V trimmed by 5 bases and J by 6 bases, 5 bases remained unmatched. This chain's CDR3 is CASSPRTSGRVNEQFF. DNA of the CDR3: TGTGCCAGCAGTCCCAGGACTAGCGGGAGGGTCAATGAGCAGTTCTTC.

This clonotype has more than one count but fewer than ten. Germline is not matched at one junction end, which may reflect a read error. The rearrangement joins TRBV6-2 or TRBV6-3 to TRBJ1-5, with TRBD1 as a possible D gene (6 bases). The germline CDR1 and CDR2 sequences are MNHEY and SVGEGT. The CDR3 consists of 15 residues. CDR3 protein: CASSHSRGSNQPQHF. The CDR3 DNA sequence: TGTGCCAGCAGTCACTCCAGGGGTAGCAATCAGCCCCAGCATTTT.

Many counts were recorded for this clonotype. The chain links TRBV5-1 to TRBJ2-7; no clear D gene. The CDR3 extends over 13 amino acids. The germline V gene has CDR1 SGHRS and CDR2 YFSETQ. The V and J ends lost 0 bases and 7 bases respectively, with 11 bases between them. Here the CDR3 DNA reads TGCGCCAGCAGCTTGGGACTGTCTCCTGAGCAGTACTTC. This sequence encodes CASSLGLSPEQYF.

The table lists this clonotype with many counts. A read error is possible here, since a much larger clone lies one base away. V usage is TRBV7-7 and J usage is TRBJ2-5, with D perhaps TRBD2 (6 bases). This CDR3 has 15 residues. The germline V gene encodes CDR1 SSHAT and CDR2 FNYEAQ (reference sequence). Here the CDR3 reads CASSLGRTWEETQHF. The CDR3 DNA sequence: TGTGCTAGCAGCTTAGGAAGGACATGGGAGGAGACCCAGCACTTC.

The chain links TRBV6-5 to TRBJ2-3, with 8 bases aligning to TRBD2. The ends lost 8 bases at V and 1 base at J; junction bases unmatched: 17. This CDR3 is 18 amino acids long. The germline gives CDR1 MNHEY, CDR2 SVGAGI. In nucleotides, the CDR3 is TGTGCCAGCGGTTCTACAAACAGAAGCGGGGGTGGCACAGATACGCAGTATTTT. Translating it yields CASGSTNRSGGGTDTQYF.

This clonotype was recorded at least ten times. V gene TRBV7-3 combines with J gene TRBJ2-1; possibly TRBD1 for D (5 bases). V was clipped by 4 bases and J by 6 bases, with 7 bases between them. Germline values: CDR1 SGHTA, CDR2 FQGTGA. The CDR3 is 12 amino acids. The CDR3, as DNA: TGTGCCAGCAGCTCCGACAGCAATGAGCAGTTCTTC. It encodes CASSSDSNEQFF.

This clonotype was counted ten times or more. The V gene is TRBV7-8, the J gene TRBJ2-5; 7 nucleotides match TRBD1. Germline assignment: CDR1 SGHVS and CDR2 FQNEAQ. V shed 2 bases, J shed 1 base, and the junction held 7 bases outside the gene matches. The CDR3 sequence is 16 residues long. The CDR3 bases are TGTGCCAGCAGCTTACCCCCGGGACAGAGCCAAGAGACCCAGTACTTC. Its protein is CASSLPPGQSQETQYF.

There are many counts of this clonotype. This chain joins TRBV20-1 and TRBJ1-5; 7 nucleotides line up with TRBD1. V lost 4 bases and J lost 4; bases outside the gene matches: 4. The germline V gene has CDR1 DFQATT and CDR2 SNEGSKA (reference sequence). CDR3 size: 13 residues. This CDR3 is CSATTGDNQPQHF. The CDR3, as DNA: TGCAGTGCTACCACAGGGGATAATCAGCCCCAGCATTTT.

This clonotype has just a few counts. DNA for the CDR3: TGTGCCACCAGTGCCTCGGGGACAGCCTCTAGCACAGATACGCAGTATTTT. Amino acids: CATSASGTASSTDTQYF. J is TRBJ2-3 and V is TRBV24-1, with 7 bases identical to TRBD1. Trimming took 5 bases from V and 0 from J; bases not matched to a gene: 10. The germline gives CDR1 KGHDR, CDR2 SFDVKD. This CDR3 has 17 residues.

This clonotype has at least ten counts. The genes are TRBV6-2 or TRBV6-3 and TRBJ1-5; no firm D call. Germline V CDR1 and CDR2: MNHEY, SVGEGT. The CDR3 totals 16 residues. V lost 6 bases and J 7 bases, leaving 22 bases between the germline ends. In DNA, the CDR3 is TGTGCCAGCAGCCCCACCGGACTCTCCTCTCGACAGCCCCAGCATTTT. Its protein product is CASSPTGLSSRQPQHF.